In its sample, the clone carrying this TCR beta chain was seen many times. These data are taken from a study of T cells in Graves' hyperthyroidism and ophthalmopathy. Per the germline V gene, CDR1 is SGHRS and CDR2 is YFSETQ. The CDR3 length is 13 residues. Trimming took off 6 bases at V and 7 bases at J, with 14 bases between the two ends. Amplification targeted TCR beta CDR3 regions from RNA transcripts. The primer set for the first-round RT-PCR of the TCR CDR3 was HTBI. TCRdb analysed the multiplex PCR reads with MiXCR anew, one entry per CDR3 protein. The table records about 360,000 distinct CDR3 sequences, 15% to 18% of them present only once.

The rearrangement links TRBV5-1 to TRBJ2-1; D may be TRBD1 (6 bases). The sequenced sample consisted of blood. This clonotype was obtained from a woman aged 18-29 years with Graves' hyperthyroidism that later progressed to Graves' ophthalmopathy. The CDR3 nucleotides read TGCGCCAGCACCCCGACAGGCAGGAATGAGCAGTTCTTC. Amino acid sequence: CASTPTGRNEQFF.